This TCR beta chain is drawn from a study of T cell responses to AZD1222 COVID-19 vaccine. V dropped 4 bases and J dropped 7; count of bases not matched to a gene: 5. This CDR3 contains 15 residues. Germline assignment: CDR1 SGHRS and CDR2 YFSETQ. TCRdb's table, derived via immunoSEQ multiplex PCR, lists solely in-frame clones and lacks some. This sample has around 140,000 clones, with around 90% found just once. For this clone: Its antigen is as yet unknown.

General study points: All repertoire sampling was performed exclusively after the peak T cell response. Among AZD1222 vaccinees, only 5 to 7 were seropositive at baseline. There were vaccine-associated CD4 TCRs across spike, dominant at 160-218 and 743-854.

The rearrangement uses TRBV5-1 and TRBJ2-1; TRBD2 aligns across 13 bases. This receptor was obtained from an adult who received the AZD1222 COVID-19 vaccine. The input for sequencing was peripheral blood, taken 28 days after the second AZD1222 dose. This CDR3 is CASSTGLAGKNEQFF. The CDR3 nucleotides read TGCGCCAGCAGCACGGGACTAGCGGGAAAAAATGAGCAGTTCTTC.